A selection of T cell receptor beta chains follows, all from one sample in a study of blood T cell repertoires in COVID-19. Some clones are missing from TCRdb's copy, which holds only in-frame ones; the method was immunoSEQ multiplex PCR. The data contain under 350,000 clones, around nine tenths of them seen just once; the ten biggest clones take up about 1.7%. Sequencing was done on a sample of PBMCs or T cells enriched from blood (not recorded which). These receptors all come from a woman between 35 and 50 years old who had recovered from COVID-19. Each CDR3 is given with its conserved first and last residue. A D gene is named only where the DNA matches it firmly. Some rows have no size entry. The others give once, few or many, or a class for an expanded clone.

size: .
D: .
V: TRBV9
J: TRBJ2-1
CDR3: CASSVLGGNEQFF
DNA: TGTGCCAGCAGCGTCCTAGGGGGCAATGAGCAGTTCTTC

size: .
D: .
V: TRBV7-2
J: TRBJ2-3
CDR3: CASSLQANTDTQYF
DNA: TGTGCCAGCAGCTTACAGGCAAACACAGATACGCAGTATTTT

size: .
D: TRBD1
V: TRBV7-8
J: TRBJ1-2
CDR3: CASSLFRTGGEGDYGYTF
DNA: TGTGCCAGCAGCTTATTCAGGACAGGGGGCGAGGGAGACTATGGCTACACCTTC

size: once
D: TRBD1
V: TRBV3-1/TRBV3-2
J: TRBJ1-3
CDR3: CASSTTGGAGNTIYF
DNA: TGTGCCAGCTCAACGACAGGGGGAGCCGGAAACACCATATATTTT

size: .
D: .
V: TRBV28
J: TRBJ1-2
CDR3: CAITAVGAGTYGYTF
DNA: TGTGCCATAACCGCCGTGGGGGCGGGTACCTATGGCTACACCTTC

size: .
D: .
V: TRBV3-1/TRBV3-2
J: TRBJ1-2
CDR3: CASSRAGEGYTF
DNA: TGTGCCAGCAGCCGGGCCGGGGAAGGCTACACCTTC

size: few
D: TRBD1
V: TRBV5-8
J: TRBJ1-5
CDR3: CASSLRSGGASNQPQHF
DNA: TGTGCCAGCAGCTTGAGATCAGGGGGCGCGAGCAATCAGCCCCAGCATTTT

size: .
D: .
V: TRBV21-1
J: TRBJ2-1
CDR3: CASSKGMRNYNEQFF
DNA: TGTGCCAGCAGCAAAGGTATGAGGAACTACAATGAGCAGTTCTTC

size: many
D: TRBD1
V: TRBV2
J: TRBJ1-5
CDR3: CASKGQANQPQHF
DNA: TGTGCCAGCAAGGGACAGGCTAATCAGCCCCAGCATTTT

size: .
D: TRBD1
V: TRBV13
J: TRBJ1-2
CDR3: CASSLGDRGLNYGYTF
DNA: TGTGCCAGCAGCTTAGGGGACAGGGGACTTAACTATGGCTACACCTTC

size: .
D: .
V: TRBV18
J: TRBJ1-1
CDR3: CASSRGGGTEAFF
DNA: TGTGCCAGCTCACGCGGAGGTGGCACTGAAGCTTTCTTT

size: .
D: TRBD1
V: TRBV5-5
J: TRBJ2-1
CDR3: CASSPDDRVSNEQFF
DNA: TGTGCCAGCAGCCCAGATGACAGGGTTTCGAATGAGCAGTTCTTC

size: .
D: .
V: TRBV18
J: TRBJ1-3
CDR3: CASSPNRAGNTIYF
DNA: TGTGCCAGCTCACCAAACCGGGCTGGAAACACCATATATTTT

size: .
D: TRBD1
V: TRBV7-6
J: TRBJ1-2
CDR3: CASSPDREINYGYTF
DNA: TGTGCCAGCAGCCCGGACAGGGAGATTAACTATGGCTACACCTTC

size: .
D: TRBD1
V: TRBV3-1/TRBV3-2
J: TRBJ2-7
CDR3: CASSGPGQGPYEQYF
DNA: TGTGCCAGCAGCGGACCGGGACAGGGACCCTACGAGCAGTACTTC

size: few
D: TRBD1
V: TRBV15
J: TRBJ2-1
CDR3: CATKDRDGVLGQFF
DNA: TGTGCCACCAAAGACAGGGATGGGGTATTGGGGCAGTTCTTC

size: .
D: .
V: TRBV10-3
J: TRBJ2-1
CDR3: CAISELARSYNEQFF
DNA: TGTGCCATCAGTGAGTTGGCGAGGTCCTACAATGAGCAGTTCTTC

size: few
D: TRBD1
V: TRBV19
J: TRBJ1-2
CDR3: CASSARTGSLSYTF
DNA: TGTGCCAGTAGTGCCCGGACAGGATCTTTGAGCTACACCTTC

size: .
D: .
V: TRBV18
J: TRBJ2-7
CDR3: CASSPVSHYEQYF
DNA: TGTGCCAGCTCACCAGTGTCCCACTACGAGCAGTACTTC

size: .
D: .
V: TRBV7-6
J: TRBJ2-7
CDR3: CASSLSEGSYEQYF
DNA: TGTGCCAGCAGCTTGAGCGAGGGATCCTACGAGCAGTACTTC

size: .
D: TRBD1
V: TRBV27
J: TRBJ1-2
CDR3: CASSGQGAEVDGYTF
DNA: TGTGCCAGCAGCGGACAGGGGGCAGAAGTCGATGGCTACACCTTC

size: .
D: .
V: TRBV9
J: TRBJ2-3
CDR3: CASRYGAGEDTQYF
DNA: TGTGCCAGCCGGTACGGTGCGGGCGAGGATACGCAGTATTTT

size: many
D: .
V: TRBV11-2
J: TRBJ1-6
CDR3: CASSLTVRDSPLHF
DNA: TGTGCCAGCAGCTTAACCGTCCGGGATTCACCCCTCCACTTT

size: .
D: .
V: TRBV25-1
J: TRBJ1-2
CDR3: CASSDPTNSYGYTF
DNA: TGTGCCAGCAGTGATCCCACCAACAGCTATGGCTACACCTTC

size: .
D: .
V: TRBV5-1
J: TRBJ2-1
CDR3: CASSLRIQNEQFF
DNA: TGCGCCAGCAGCTTGAGAATACAGAATGAGCAGTTCTTC

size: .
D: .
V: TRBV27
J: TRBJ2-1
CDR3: CASSSHTHYNEQFF
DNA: TGTGCCAGCAGTTCTCATACTCACTACAATGAGCAGTTCTTC

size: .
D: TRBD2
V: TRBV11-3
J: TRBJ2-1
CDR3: CASSSAGGPHNEQFF
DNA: TGTGCCAGCAGCTCCGCGGGGGGCCCTCACAATGAGCAGTTCTTC

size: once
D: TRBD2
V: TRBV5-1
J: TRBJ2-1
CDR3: CASSLSGSAYNEQFF
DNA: TGCGCCAGCAGCCTTAGCGGGAGCGCATACAATGAGCAGTTCTTC

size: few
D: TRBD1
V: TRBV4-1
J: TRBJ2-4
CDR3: CASSLLPDRLAKNIQYF
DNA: TGCGCCAGCAGCCTTCTACCGGACAGGTTAGCCAAAAACATTCAGTACTTC